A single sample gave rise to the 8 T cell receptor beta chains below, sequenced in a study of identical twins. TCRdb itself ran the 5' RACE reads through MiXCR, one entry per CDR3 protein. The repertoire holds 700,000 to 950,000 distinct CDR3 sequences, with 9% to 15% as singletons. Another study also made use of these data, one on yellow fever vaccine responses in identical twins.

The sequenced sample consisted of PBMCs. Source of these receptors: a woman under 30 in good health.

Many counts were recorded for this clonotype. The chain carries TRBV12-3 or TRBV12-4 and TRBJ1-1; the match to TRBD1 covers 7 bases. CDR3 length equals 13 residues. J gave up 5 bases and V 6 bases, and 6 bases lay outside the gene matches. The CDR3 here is CASRGGGGTEAFF. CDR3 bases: TGTGCCAGCAGAGGGGGCGGCGGGACTGAAGCTTTCTTT.

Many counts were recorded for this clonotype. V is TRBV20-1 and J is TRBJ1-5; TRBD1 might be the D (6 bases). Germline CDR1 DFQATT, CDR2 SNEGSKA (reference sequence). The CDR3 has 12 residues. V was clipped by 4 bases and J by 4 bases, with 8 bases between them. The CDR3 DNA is TGCAGTGCTACACAGGGAAATCAGCCCCAGCATTTT. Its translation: CSATQGNQPQHF.

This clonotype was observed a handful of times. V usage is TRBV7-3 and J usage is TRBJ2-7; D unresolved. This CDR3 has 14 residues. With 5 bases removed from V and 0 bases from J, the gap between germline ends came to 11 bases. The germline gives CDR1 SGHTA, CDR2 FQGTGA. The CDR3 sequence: CASSRGASSYEQYF. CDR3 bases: TGTGCCAGCAGCCGCGGAGCATCCTCCTACGAGCAGTACTTC.

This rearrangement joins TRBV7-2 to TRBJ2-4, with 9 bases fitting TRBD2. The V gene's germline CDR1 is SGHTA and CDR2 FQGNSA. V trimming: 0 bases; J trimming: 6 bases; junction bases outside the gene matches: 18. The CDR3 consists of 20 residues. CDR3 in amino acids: CASSLASTGTSPMGRNIQYF. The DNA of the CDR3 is TGTGCCAGCAGCTTAGCGTCAACCGGGACTAGCCCCATGGGGAGAAACATTCAGTACTTC.

CDR3 coding DNA: TGTGCCAGCAGCTCCACTCCCAGTAGCCAAGAGACCCAGTACTTC. This sequence encodes CASSSTPSSQETQYF. V is TRBV7-3 and J is TRBJ2-5, with D unclear. The germline V gene has CDR1 SGHTA and CDR2 FQGTGA. This CDR3 comprises 15 residues. With 4 bases removed from V and 1 base from J, the gap between germline ends came to 13 bases.

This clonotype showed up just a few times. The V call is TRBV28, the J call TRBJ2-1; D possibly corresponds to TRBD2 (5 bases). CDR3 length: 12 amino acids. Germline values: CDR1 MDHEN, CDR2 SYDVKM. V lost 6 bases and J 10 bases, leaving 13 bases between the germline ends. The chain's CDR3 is CASRADLWEQFF. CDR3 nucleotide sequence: TGTGCCAGCAGAGCGGACCTGTGGGAGCAGTTCTTC.

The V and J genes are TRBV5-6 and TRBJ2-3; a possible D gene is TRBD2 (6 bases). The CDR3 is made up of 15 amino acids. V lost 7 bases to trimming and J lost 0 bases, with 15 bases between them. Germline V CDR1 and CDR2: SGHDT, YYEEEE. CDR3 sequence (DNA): TGTGCCAGCGGTCGGGGGTATAGTAGCACAGATACGCAGTATTTT. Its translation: CASGRGYSSTDTQYF.

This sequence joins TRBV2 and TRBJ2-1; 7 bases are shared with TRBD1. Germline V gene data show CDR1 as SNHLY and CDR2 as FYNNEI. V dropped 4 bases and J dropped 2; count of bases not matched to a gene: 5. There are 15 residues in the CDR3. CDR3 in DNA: TGTGCCAGCAGTGCACAGGGGTTCACCTACAATGAGCAGTTCTTC. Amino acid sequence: CASSAQGFTYNEQFF.